A single sample gave rise to the 10 T cell receptor beta chains below, sequenced in a study of blood T cell repertoires in COVID-19. Clones were read by immunoSEQ multiplex PCR, and TCRdb kept only the in-frame ones, dropping some. The top ten hold roughly a tenth of the sample, which has about 210,000 clones, under 90% seen once. The sample taken for sequencing was peripheral blood. These receptors came from a woman aged 80 or over with COVID-19, enrolled during active disease.

This clone was seen a single time. The V call is TRBV19, the J call TRBJ1-5; TRBD1 matches at 8 bases. CDR3 length: 16 amino acids. J gave up 7 bases and V 7 bases, and 15 bases lay outside the gene matches. Germline V gene lookup returns CDR1 LNHDA and CDR2 SQIVND (reference sequence). This CDR3 is CASTPGGTGGAQPQHF. DNA of the CDR3: TGTGCCAGTACCCCAGGAGGGACAGGAGGGGCCCAGCCCCAGCATTTT.

The CDR3 spells CASSPWTSSTDTQYF. CDR3 coding DNA: TGTGCCAGCAGTCCCTGGACATCTAGCACAGATACGCAGTATTTT. This chain links TRBV6-4 with TRBJ2-3, with a weak D call TRBD1 (5 bases). Germline assignment: CDR1 MRHNA and CDR2 SNTAGT. V gave up 5 bases and J gave up 0 bases, with 12 bases separating them. The CDR3 is made up of 15 amino acids.

J is TRBJ2-7 and V is TRBV19; D might be TRBD1 (6 bases). The germline CDR1 and CDR2 sequences are LNHDA and SQIVND (reference sequence). This CDR3 spans 14 amino acids. Trimming left V 6 bases short and J 0 bases short, with 12 bases between. The CDR3 protein is CASSPVRGSYEQYF. The DNA for the CDR3 is TGTGCCAGTAGCCCGGTCAGGGGCTCCTACGAGCAGTACTTC.

The rearrangement joins TRBV7-6 to TRBJ2-1; a possible D gene is TRBD1 (5 bases). Germline-derived CDR1 and CDR2 are SGHVS and FNYEAQ. The CDR3 sequence is 17 residues long. V was shortened by 3 bases and J by 0 bases, with 15 bases between the two germline ends. CDR3 nucleotide sequence: TGTGCCAGCAGCTTTCTTCAGGGTCTGAGCTCCTACAATGAGCAGTTCTTC. It is translated as CASSFLQGLSSYNEQFF. The entire variable domain, with the rest obtained from reference TRBV7-6 and TRBJ2-1, is as follows: GAGVSQSPRYKVTKRGQDVALRCDPISGHVSLYWYRQALGQGPEFLTYFNYEAQQDKSGLPNDRFSAERPEGSISTLTIQRTEQRDSAMYRCASSFLQGLSSYNEQFFGPGTRLTVL.

This sequence joins TRBV18 and TRBJ2-1; the D is unclear. CDR1 KGHSH and CDR2 LQKENI come from the germline V gene. Trimming cost V 2 bases and J 9 bases, with 8 bases left between them. The CDR3 contains 12 residues. The DNA of the CDR3 is TGTGCCAGCTCACCAGGCAAATCTGAGCAGTTCTTC. Its translation is CASSPGKSEQFF.

V usage is TRBV6-2 or TRBV6-3 and J usage is TRBJ1-5; D possibly corresponds to TRBD1 (6 bases). This CDR3 region has 13 residues. Trimming took off 5 bases at V and 4 bases at J, with 9 bases between the two ends. The germline V gene has CDR1 MNHEY and CDR2 SVGEGT. Written as DNA, the CDR3 is TGTGCCAGCAGTACCGGACAGAATCAGCCCCAGCATTTT. Amino acids: CASSTGQNQPQHF.

The chain has TRBV5-1 and TRBJ2-5; 10 nucleotides line up with TRBD2. V lost 4 bases and J lost 5; bases outside the gene matches: 8. This CDR3 region has 15 residues. Germline loops: CDR1 SGHRS, CDR2 YFSETQ. CDR3 sequence: CASSQPGTSVETQYF. The CDR3 DNA is TGCGCCAGCAGCCAACCAGGGACTAGCGTTGAGACCCAGTACTTC.

The V gene is TRBV6-5, the J gene TRBJ1-6; possibly TRBD1 for D (6 bases). The V and J ends lost 0 bases and 11 bases respectively, with 14 bases between them. Germline assignment: CDR1 MNHEY and CDR2 SVGAGI. This CDR3 region has 15 residues. CDR3 amino acids: CASSYSILGGTPLHF. DNA for the CDR3: TGTGCCAGCAGTTACTCAATTTTAGGGGGTACACCCCTCCACTTT.

The V call is TRBV19, the J call TRBJ2-7, with 8 bases fitting TRBD2. There are 13 residues in the CDR3. The germline gives CDR1 LNHDA, CDR2 SQIVND (reference sequence). V dropped 10 bases and J dropped 3; count of bases not matched to a gene: 8. The DNA for the CDR3 is TGTGCCACCTCGGGGGGGGATCGCTACGAGCAGTACTTC. It codes for CATSGGDRYEQYF.

A single count supports this clone. The chain links TRBV27 to TRBJ1-5; D is unresolved. Germline lookup yields CDR1 MNHEY and CDR2 SMNVEV (reference sequence). The V end was cut by 7 bases, the J end by 3 bases, with 28 bases between. The CDR3 covers 19 residues. The CDR3 sequence: CASNSLGGSGRGANQPQHF. The CDR3 DNA follows: TGTGCCAGCAACTCCCTCGGTGGGTCAGGTCGGGGTGCCAATCAGCCCCAGCATTTT.